A single T cell receptor (beta chain) is shown here with its context. Its antigen remains undetermined. No much larger clone is present one base from it, and per-base qualities are unavailable. Including the terminal cysteine and phenylalanine, the CDR3 comprises 15 residues. Here the CDR3 DNA is all that survives: 45 bases in frame from base 1. V loses 0 bases at its end and J loses 8 bases; junction bases beyond the gene matches: 10. Sequences SGHDT (CDR1) and YYEEEE (CDR2) are obtained from the germline V gene. The data belong to a study of OX40 agonist ivuxolimab in advanced cancers. Turning to the overall study: The costimulatory receptor OX40 (CD134) was targeted by ivuxolimab, a fully human IgG2 agonistic monoclonal antibody. Intravenous ivuxolimab was administered to patients every 2 weeks at six dose levels: 0.01, 0.1, 0.3, 1.5, 3 and 10 mg/kg. Of the roughly 52 dose-escalation patients, hepatocellular carcinoma was present in approximately 20, melanoma in approximately 15, renal cell carcinoma in 9 and head and neck cancer in 9. In the dose-escalation cohort, 75% to 85% of patients were male, and the mean age was approximately 60 years with a range of about 20 to 80. Prior anti-PD-1, anti-PD-L1 or anti-CTLA-4 therapy was permitted, and checkpoint inhibitors had been received by around 40% of dose-escalation patients. Partial responses occurred in three dose-escalation patients: two with cutaneous melanoma and one with hepatocellular carcinoma. The point of sequencing TCRbeta in the periphery was to test whether ivuxolimab changed TCR sequence diversity and drove clonal T-cell expansion. The paper covers the monotherapy dose-escalation part of the phase I ivuxolimab trial, which included N ≈ 54 patients. The paper's findings and limits, for the study overall: Low levels of normalized T-cell clonal expansion were also shown by some nonresponding patients. At doses from 0.1 to 3.0 mg/kg, clonal expansion was seen in both CD4+ and CD8+ blood T cells between baseline and week 6. After ivuxolimab, CD8+ T cells had more expanded clones than CD4+ T cells on average. In the 0.1-3.0 mg/kg groups, partial responders had among the lowest normalized peripheral clonal expansion, particularly in CD8+ T cells. Antigen specificity was not determined for the clonally expanded peripheral T cells.

The trial excluded patients who had a history of autoimmune disease or who were on systemic immunosuppression. Peripheral blood for TCR sequencing was collected from all dose cohorts at baseline, on cycle 4 day 1, and on cycle 7 day 1. The samples were taken from a phase I, first-in-human, multicenter, open-label dose-escalation trial of ivuxolimab. Adults with locally advanced or metastatic melanoma, renal cell, hepatocellular, or head and neck squamous cell carcinoma were enrolled in the trial. Before TCR sequencing, CD4+ T cells and CD8+ T cells from peripheral blood were sorted into separate populations. Genomic DNA was extracted from sorted cells for sequencing of the TCRbeta CDR3 region. The immunoSEQ Assay was used for sequencing of TCRbeta CDR3 regions. This is the immuneACCESS table as TCRdb keeps it, with only in-frame sequences that have V and J called. A part of the clones is gone; compared with another copy, unresolved V genes explain less than half, and the rest is unexplained. For this sample there are fewer than 70,000 clones; around nine tenths appear just once. The ten largest clones take up roughly 1% of the sample.

The chain was built from TRBV5-6 and TRBJ1-2; a stretch of 7 junction bases matches TRBD1. The sample in question was CD4+ or CD8+ T cells sorted from blood, obtained in a trial of the OX40 agonist ivuxolimab. This TCR was sampled from an adult with an advanced solid tumor such as melanoma, head and neck, liver or kidney cancer. In nucleotide form, the sequence is TGTGCCAGCAGCTTGGAGTCGGCAGGGGGGAGGGGCTACACCTTC. Translated, this is CASSLESAGGRGYTF.